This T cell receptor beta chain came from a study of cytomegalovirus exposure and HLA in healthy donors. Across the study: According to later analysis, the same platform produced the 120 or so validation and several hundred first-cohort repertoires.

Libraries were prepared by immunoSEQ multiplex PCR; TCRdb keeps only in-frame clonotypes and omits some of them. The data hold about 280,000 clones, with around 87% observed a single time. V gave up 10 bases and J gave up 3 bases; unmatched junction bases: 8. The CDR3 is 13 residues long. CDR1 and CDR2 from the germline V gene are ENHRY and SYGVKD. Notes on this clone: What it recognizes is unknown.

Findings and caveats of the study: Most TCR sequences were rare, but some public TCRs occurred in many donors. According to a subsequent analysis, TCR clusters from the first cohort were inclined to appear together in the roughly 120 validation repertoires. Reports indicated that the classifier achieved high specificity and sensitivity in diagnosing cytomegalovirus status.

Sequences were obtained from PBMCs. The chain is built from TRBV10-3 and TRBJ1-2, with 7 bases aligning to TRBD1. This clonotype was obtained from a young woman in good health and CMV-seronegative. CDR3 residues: CATRPGQDYGYTF. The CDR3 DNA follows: TGTGCCACCCGACCCGGACAGGACTATGGCTACACCTTC.